The clone carrying this TCR beta chain has just a few counts. This sample includes further DNA sequences coding for the same CDR3. Libraries were prepared by immunoSEQ multiplex PCR; TCRdb keeps only in-frame clonotypes and omits some of them. The sample lists roughly 2.2 million clones, approximately 93% occurring once. The data were taken from a study of shared clonotypes between healthy human individuals. The CDR3 covers 13 residues. V was trimmed by 3 bases and J by 4 bases, leaving 10 bases between them. In germline, CDR1 is GTSNPN, CDR2 SVGIG (reference sequence). This clonotype originated in a man between 18 and 29 years old in good health. Some clones in this sample may be carry-over from other donors' samples. The chain recombines TRBV30 with TRBJ1-5; possible D gene TRBD1, 5 bases. Sequencing used naive CD4+ T cells from PBMCs. Indicated subset: CD45RA+ positively selected. The CDR3 DNA sequence: TGTGCCTGGAGCCTGCAGGGAAATCAGCCCCAGCATTTT. It yields the protein CAWSLQGNQPQHF.